The clone carrying this T cell receptor (beta chain) was picked up a small number of times. Antigen unknown. The sample originates from a study of cytomegalovirus exposure and HLA in healthy donors. Study conclusions and caveats: Equally common other TCR beta chains were less clonally expanded than HLA-associated ones, a later analysis found. Apparent HLA restriction characterized most CMV-associated TCR beta chains in a later analysis. Overall, roughly 160 TCR beta chains were annotated as cytomegalovirus-associated.

The PCR used 60 Vbeta and 13 Jbeta primers. The repertoire was sequenced with immunoSEQ multiplex PCR; TCRdb's copy has only in-frame clones and lacks some. The sample holds 95,000 to 150,000 clones, 65% to 80% seen once. Germline values: CDR1 MNHNS, CDR2 SASEGT. The V end was cut by 6 bases, the J end by 2 bases, with 13 bases between. This CDR3 spans 14 amino acids. Material: PBMCs. This receptor was taken from a man aged 25 to 45 in good health and CMV-seronegative. The chain uses TRBV6-1 and TRBJ1-2, with TRBD1 as a possible D gene (6 bases). DNA of the CDR3: TGTGCCAGCAGGGCCGGACAGAACAACTATGGCTACACCTTC. Its translation: CASRAGQNNYGYTF.